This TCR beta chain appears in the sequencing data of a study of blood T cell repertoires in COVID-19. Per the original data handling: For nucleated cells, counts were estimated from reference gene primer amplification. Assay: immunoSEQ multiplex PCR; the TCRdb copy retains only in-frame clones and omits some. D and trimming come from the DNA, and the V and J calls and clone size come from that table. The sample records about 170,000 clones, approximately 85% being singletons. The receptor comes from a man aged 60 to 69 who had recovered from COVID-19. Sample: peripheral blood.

The CDR3 spells CAWKPAGGPEQYF. CDR3 coding DNA: TGTGCCTGGAAACCGGCGGGGGGGCCCGAGCAGTACTTC. This rearrangement joins TRBV30 to TRBJ2-7, with TRBD2 matching 9 bases. CDR1 is GTSNPN and CDR2 is SVGIG in the germline V gene (reference sequence). Unmatched junction bases numbered 7, after V lost 4 bases and J lost 6 bases. The CDR3 length is 13 residues.